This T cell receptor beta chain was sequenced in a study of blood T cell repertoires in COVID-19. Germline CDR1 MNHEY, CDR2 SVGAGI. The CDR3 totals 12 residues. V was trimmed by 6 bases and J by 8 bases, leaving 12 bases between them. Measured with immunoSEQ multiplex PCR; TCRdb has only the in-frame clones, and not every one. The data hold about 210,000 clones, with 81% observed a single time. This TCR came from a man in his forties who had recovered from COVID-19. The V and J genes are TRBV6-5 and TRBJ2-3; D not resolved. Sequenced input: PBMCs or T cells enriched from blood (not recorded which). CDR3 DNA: TGTGCCAGCAGACCCTCGGCAGGTACGCAGTATTTT. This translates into CASRPSAGTQYF.